The T cell receptor beta chain described here comes from a study of T-cell reconstitution after alpha-beta-depleted transplantation in children. Study-wide results and caveats: Expanded clones from the graft, numbering several hundred, reportedly supplied alpha-beta T cells about two months after transplant. Recipient T cells and thymic progenitors that survived gave rise to the high TCRbeta diversity observed at day 60 in some patients. T-cell counts and diversity were attributed mostly to newly produced T cells one year after transplant.

The library targeted TCRbeta and was prepared with unique molecular identifiers. TCRdb recomputed calls from the PCR reads with MiXCR, one row per CDR3 protein. The sample yields 300,000 to 350,000 distinct CDR3 sequences, roughly 25% seen once. The CDR3 covers 16 residues. Between the trimmed V and J ends, which lost 2 bases and 0 bases, there was a span of 11 bases. Germline V gene lookup returns CDR1 SGHVS and CDR2 FNYEAQ. Worth noting for this clonotype: Its antigen is still unknown.

The chain has TRBV7-6 and TRBJ2-1, with D uncertain. This clonotype originated in a male patient aged 10-17 years who had a stem cell transplant for acute lymphoblastic leukemia, so the T cells may come from the graft donor. Sample: PBMCs, mostly from graft donor cells, taken 180 days after TCRalphabeta/CD19-depleted stem cell transplant. This CDR3 reads CASSLSERHSYNEQFF. The CDR3 bases are TGTGCCAGCAGCTTAAGTGAGAGGCACTCCTACAATGAGCAGTTCTTC.